This T cell receptor beta chain stems from a study of T cells in Graves' hyperthyroidism and ophthalmopathy. This clonotype was observed at least ten times. Its specificity is unknown. Trimming removed 4 bases from V and 3 bases from J, with 17 bases in between. Germline CDR1 reads SGHDN; CDR2 reads FVKESK. The CDR3 is made up of 16 amino acids. Regarding the study as a whole: Peripheral blood also featured most of the thyroid clonotypes expanded above 0.001.

RNA transcripts provided the source from which TCR beta CDR3 regions were amplified. RT-PCR in the first round (using the HTBI primer set) targeted the TCR CDR3. TCRdb analysed the multiplex PCR reads with MiXCR anew, one entry per CDR3 protein. Among hundreds of thousands of distinct CDR3 sequences, approximately 14% were seen once, and the ten largest hold approximately 10%. This clonotype was sampled from a woman under 30 with Graves' hyperthyroidism. Input material: blood. The V gene is TRBV14, the J gene TRBJ2-3; D may match TRBD1 or TRBD2 (5 bases each). CDR3 coding DNA: TGTGCCAGCAGCCCCGGGAAAGGGGTTGGAACAGATACGCAGTATTTT. Translation: CASSPGKGVGTDTQYF. Looking up the rest from reference TRBV14 and TRBJ2-3 gives the full variable domain: EAGVTQFPSHSVIEKGQTVTLRCDPISGHDNLYWYRRVMGKEIKFLLHFVKESKQDESGMPNNRFLAERTGGTYSTLKVQPAELEDSGVYFCASSPGKGVGTDTQYFGPGTRLTVL.